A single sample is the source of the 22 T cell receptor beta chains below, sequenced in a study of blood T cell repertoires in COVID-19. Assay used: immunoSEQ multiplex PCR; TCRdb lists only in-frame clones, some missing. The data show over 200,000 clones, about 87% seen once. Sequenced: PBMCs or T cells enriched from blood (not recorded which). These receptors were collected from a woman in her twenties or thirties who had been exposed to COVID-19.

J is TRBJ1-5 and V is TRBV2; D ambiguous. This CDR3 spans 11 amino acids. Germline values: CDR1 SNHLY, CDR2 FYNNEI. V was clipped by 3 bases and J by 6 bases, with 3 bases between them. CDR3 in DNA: TGTGCCAGCAGTGAGAGTCAGCCCCAGCATTTT. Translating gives CASSESQPQHF.

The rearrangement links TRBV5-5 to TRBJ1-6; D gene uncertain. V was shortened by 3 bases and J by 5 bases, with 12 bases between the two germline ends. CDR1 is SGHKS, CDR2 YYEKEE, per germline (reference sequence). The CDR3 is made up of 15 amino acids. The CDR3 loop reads CASSSTGVDNSPLHF. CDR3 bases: TGTGCCAGCAGCTCCACCGGGGTTGATAATTCACCCCTCCACTTT.

The CDR3 protein is CAWSVAYNEQFF. The CDR3 nucleotides are TGTGCCTGGAGTGTAGCGTACAATGAGCAGTTCTTC. The chain has TRBV30 and TRBJ2-1; D call uncertain. Germline assignment: CDR1 GTSNPN and CDR2 SVGIG (reference sequence). The CDR3 is made up of 12 amino acids. Trimming removed 0 bases from V and 4 bases from J, with 4 bases in between.

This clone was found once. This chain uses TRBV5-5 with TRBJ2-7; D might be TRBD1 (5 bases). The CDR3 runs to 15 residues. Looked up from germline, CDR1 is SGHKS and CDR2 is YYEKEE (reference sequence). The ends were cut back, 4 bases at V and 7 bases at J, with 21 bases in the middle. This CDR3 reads CASSEDPGRSREQYF. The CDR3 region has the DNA TGTGCCAGCAGCGAGGACCCAGGGCGGTCCAGGGAGCAGTACTTC.

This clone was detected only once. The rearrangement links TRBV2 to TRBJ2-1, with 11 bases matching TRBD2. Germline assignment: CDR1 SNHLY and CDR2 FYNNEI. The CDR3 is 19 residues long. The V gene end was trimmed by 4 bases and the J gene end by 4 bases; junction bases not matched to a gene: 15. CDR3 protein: CASSGRTSGFLRGYNEQFF. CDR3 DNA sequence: TGTGCCAGCAGTGGTCGGACTAGCGGGTTCCTCAGGGGGTACAATGAGCAGTTCTTC. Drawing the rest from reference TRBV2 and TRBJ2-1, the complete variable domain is EPEVTQTPSHQVTQMGQEVILRCVPISNHLYFYWYRQILGQKVEFLVSFYNNEISEKSEIFDDQFSVERPDGSNFTLKIRSTKLEDSAMYFCASSGRTSGFLRGYNEQFFGPGTRLTVL.

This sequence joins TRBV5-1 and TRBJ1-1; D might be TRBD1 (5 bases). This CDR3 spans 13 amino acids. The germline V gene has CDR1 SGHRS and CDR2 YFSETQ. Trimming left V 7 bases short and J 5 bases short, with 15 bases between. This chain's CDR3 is CASAHPGGTEAFF. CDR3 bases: TGCGCCAGCGCCCACCCGGGGGGTACTGAAGCTTTCTTT.

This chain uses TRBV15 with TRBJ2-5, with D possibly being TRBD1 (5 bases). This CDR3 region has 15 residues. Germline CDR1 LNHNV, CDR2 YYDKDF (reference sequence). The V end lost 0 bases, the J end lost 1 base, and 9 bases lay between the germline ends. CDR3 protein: CATSRDQGSQETQYF. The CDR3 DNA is TGTGCCACCAGCAGAGATCAGGGATCCCAAGAGACCCAGTACTTC. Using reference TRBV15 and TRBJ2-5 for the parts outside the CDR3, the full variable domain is DAMVIQNPRYQVTQFGKPVTLSCSQTLNHNVMYWYQQKSSQAPKLLFHYYDKDFNNEADTPDNFQSRRPNTSFCFLDIRSPGLGDTAMYLCATSRDQGSQETQYFGPGTRLLVL.

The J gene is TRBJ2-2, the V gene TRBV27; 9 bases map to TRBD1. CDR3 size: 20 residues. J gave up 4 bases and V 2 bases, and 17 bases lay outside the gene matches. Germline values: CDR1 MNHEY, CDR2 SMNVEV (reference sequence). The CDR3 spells CASSLKGGRDRVLPTGELFF. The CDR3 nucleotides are TGTGCCAGCAGTTTAAAGGGTGGACGGGACAGGGTTTTACCCACCGGGGAGCTGTTTTTT.

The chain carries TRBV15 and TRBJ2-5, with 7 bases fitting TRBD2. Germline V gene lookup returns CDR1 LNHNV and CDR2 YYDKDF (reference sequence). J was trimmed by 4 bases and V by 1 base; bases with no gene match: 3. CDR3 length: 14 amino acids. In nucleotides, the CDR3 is TGTGCCACCAGCAGAGGAGCGGGAATAGAGACCCAGTACTTC. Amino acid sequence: CATSRGAGIETQYF. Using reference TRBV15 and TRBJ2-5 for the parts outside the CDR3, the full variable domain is DAMVIQNPRYQVTQFGKPVTLSCSQTLNHNVMYWYQQKSSQAPKLLFHYYDKDFNNEADTPDNFQSRRPNTSFCFLDIRSPGLGDTAMYLCATSRGAGIETQYFGPGTRLLVL.

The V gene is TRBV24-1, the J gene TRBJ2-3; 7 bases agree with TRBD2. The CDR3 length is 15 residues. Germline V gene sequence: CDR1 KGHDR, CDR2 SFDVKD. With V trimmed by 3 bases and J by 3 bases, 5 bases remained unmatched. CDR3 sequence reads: CATSDRWEGTDTQYF. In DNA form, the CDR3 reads TGTGCCACCAGTGATCGGTGGGAGGGTACAGATACGCAGTATTTT.

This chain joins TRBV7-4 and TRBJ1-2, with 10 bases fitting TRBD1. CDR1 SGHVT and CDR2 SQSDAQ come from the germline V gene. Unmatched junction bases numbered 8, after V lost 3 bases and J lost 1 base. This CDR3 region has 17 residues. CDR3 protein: CASSFKGQGSLNYGYTF. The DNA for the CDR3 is TGTGCCAGCAGCTTCAAGGGACAGGGGTCCCTTAACTATGGCTACACCTTC.

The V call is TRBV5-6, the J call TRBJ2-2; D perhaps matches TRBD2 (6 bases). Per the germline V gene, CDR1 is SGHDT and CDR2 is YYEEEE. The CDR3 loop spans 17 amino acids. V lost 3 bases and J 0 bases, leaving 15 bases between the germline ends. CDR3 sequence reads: CASSSSPGTANTGELFF. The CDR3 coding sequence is TGTGCCAGCAGCTCCAGTCCCGGGACTGCGAACACCGGGGAGCTGTTTTTT.

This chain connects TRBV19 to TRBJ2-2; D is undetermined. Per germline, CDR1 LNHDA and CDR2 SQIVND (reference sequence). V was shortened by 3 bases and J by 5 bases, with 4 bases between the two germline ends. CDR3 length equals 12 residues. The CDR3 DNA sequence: TGTGCCAGTAGTATCAGGACCGGGGAGCTGTTTTTT. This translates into CASSIRTGELFF.

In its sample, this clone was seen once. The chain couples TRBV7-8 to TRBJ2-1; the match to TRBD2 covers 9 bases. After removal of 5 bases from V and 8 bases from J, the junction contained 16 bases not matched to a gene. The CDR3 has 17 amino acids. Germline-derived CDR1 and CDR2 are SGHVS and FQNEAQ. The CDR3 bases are TGTGCCAGCAGCCGAGACTTGGGACTAGCCTACTTGGATGAGCAGTTCTTC. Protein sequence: CASSRDLGLAYLDEQFF.

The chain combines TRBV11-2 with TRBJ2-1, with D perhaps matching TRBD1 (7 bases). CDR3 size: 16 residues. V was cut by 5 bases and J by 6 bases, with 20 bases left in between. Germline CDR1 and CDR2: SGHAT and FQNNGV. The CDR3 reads CASSEYWTGGGNEQFF. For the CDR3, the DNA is TGTGCCAGCAGCGAATACTGGACAGGAGGGGGCAATGAGCAGTTCTTC.

The CDR3 spells CASSLYSKNWVYEQYF. CDR3 DNA: TGTGCCAGCAGCTTGTATAGCAAGAATTGGGTCTACGAGCAGTACTTC. The V and J genes are TRBV5-6 and TRBJ2-7, with D hard to call. The V and J ends lost 1 base and 3 bases respectively, with 17 bases between them. CDR1 and CDR2 from the germline V gene are SGHDT and YYEEEE. This CDR3 region has 16 residues.

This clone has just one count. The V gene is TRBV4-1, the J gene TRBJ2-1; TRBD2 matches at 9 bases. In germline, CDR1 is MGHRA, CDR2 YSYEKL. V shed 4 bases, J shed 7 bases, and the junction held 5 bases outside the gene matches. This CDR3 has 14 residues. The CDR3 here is CASSRSGSGNEQFF. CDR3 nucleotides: TGCGCCAGCAGCCGTAGCGGGAGTGGGAATGAGCAGTTCTTC.

The CDR3: CASSPVGGRGVNTEAFF. As DNA, the CDR3 is TGTGCCAGCTCACCAGTCGGGGGGCGAGGCGTGAACACTGAAGCTTTCTTT. The J gene is TRBJ1-1, the V gene TRBV18; D may be TRBD1 (6 bases). With 2 bases removed from V and 0 bases from J, the gap between germline ends came to 16 bases. CDR1 and CDR2 (germline): KGHSH, LQKENI. This CDR3 spans 17 amino acids.

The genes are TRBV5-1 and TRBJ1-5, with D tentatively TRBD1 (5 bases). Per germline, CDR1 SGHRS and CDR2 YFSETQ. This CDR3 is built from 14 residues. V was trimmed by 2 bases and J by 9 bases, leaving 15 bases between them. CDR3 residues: CASSLDSSFRPQHF. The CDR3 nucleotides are TGCGCCAGCAGCTTAGACAGTTCTTTTAGGCCCCAGCATTTT.

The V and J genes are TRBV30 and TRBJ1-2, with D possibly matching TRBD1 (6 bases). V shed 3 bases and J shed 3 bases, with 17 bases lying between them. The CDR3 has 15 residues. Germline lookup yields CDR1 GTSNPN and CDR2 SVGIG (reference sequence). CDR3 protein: CAWSSGQGFDYGYTF. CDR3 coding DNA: TGTGCCTGGAGCAGTGGGCAGGGGTTCGACTATGGCTACACCTTC.

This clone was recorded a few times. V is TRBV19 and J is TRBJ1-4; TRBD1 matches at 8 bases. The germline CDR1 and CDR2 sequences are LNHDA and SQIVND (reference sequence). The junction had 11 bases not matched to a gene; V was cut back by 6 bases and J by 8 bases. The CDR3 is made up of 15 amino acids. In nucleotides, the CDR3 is TGTGCCAGTAGCCCCCGGACAGGGTATGAAGAAAAACTGTTTTTT. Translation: CASSPRTGYEEKLFF.

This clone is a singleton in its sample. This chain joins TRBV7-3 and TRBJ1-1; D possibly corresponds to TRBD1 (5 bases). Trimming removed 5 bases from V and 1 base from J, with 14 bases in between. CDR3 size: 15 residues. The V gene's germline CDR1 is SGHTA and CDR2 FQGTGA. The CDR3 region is CASSLSGQGNTEAFF. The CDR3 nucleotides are TGTGCCAGCAGCCTATCAGGGCAGGGGAACACTGAAGCTTTCTTT.